This T cell receptor (beta chain) was documented in a study of blood T cell repertoires in COVID-19. Study-wide background: The United States, Italy and Spain were the sources of the acute and convalescent COVID-19 samples.

The germline V and J ends were trimmed by 2 bases and 0 bases, with 10 bases remaining between them. Germline V gives CDR1 MNHNS, CDR2 SASEGT. CDR3 length equals 15 residues. Original handling: By means of reference gene primer amplification, nucleated cell counts were estimated. Here immunoSEQ multiplex PCR was the method, and the copy in TCRdb shows in-frame clones only, minus some. D and trimming were read from the DNA, whereas the V and J calls and clone size are those reported in that table. Of 300,000 to 350,000 clones in the sample, about 90% are singletons; the top ten hold 0.9% to 1.2%. This clone was seen only a few times.

The V call is TRBV6-1, the J call TRBJ1-1; no reliable D call. This clonotype originated in a young woman who had recovered from COVID-19. Sequencing was done on a sample of PBMCs or T cells enriched from blood (not recorded which). In nucleotides, the CDR3 is TGTGCCAGCAGTGAATTGCCGGGGATGAACACTGAAGCTTTCTTT. It encodes CASSELPGMNTEAFF.